This T cell receptor beta chain was obtained from a study of T cells in Graves' hyperthyroidism and ophthalmopathy. Trimming shortened V by 4 bases and J by 8 bases, and 15 bases separated the two germline ends. The V gene's germline CDR1 is SGHKS and CDR2 YYEKEE (reference sequence). The CDR3 covers 14 residues. The investigators amplified TCR beta CDR3 regions from RNA transcripts. The HTBI primer set was used in a first-round RT-PCR of the TCR CDR3. From the multiplex PCR reads, TCRdb called clonotypes with MiXCR, one entry per CDR3 protein. The top ten hold approximately 10% of the sample, which has around 800,000 distinct CDR3 sequences, about 38% seen once. Exclusions: uncontrolled infection, other autoimmune disease, pregnancy, lactation. Diagnoses used clinical symptoms, serum thyroxine and TRAb, thyroid ultrasound and orbital computed tomography. Whole-study findings and limits: Most thyroid clonotypes with frequency above 0.001 were detected in blood.

In its sample, this clonotype was seen a few times. The antigen remains unidentified. Source material: blood. This sequence was found in a man between 18 and 35 years old with Graves' hyperthyroidism. The chain links TRBV5-5 to TRBJ1-4; D is unresolved. CDR3 amino acids: CASSQDRQDEKLFF. The CDR3 bases are TGTGCCAGCAGCCAAGACCGGCAGGACGAAAAACTGTTTTTT.